Listed here are 32 T cell receptor beta chains from one sample, sequenced in a study of tumor-infiltrating lymphocytes in primary liver carcinoma. Synthesis of TCR beta cDNA was carried out from approximately 470 ng total RNA with a constant-region primer. Nested multiplex PCR, run for three rounds with slightly modified ARM-PCR, yielded TCR beta libraries. The first two PCR rounds used TRBV1-TRBV30 primers with a Cbeta primer, 9 to 10 cycles each. TCRdb independently ran MiXCR on the multiplex PCR reads; one entry per CDR3 protein. This sample carries more than 75,000 distinct CDR3 sequences, around 70% of them seen once, and the ten largest clones take 19%. Extraction of RNA together with DNA used about 18-31 mg of unsorted bulk tissue. The sample consisted of liver tumor tissue from sampling region 1. Documented subset: tumor region T1, superior pole. These receptors came from a man in his forties with primary liver carcinoma and hepatitis B virus infection.

Of note for this clonotype: The CDR3 carries no conserved terminal phenylalanine or tryptophan, so it likely arises from a read error. The DNA is omitted, as the CDR3 cannot be located on it reliably, and the CDR3 follows TCRdb's listing. The chain combines TRBV4-1 with TRBJ2-5; the table names TRBD2, a call not compared with the DNA. CDR1 is MGHRA and CDR2 is YSYEKL in the germline V gene. The CDR3 is 12 residues long, ends included. CDR3 residues: CASRGVGETHYL.

A word on this clonotype: One end of the junction fails to match germline, which may point to a read error. The J gene is TRBJ2-2, the V gene TRBV6-5, with a tentative D call TRBD2 (6 bases). CDR3 size: 15 residues. Per germline, CDR1 MNHEY and CDR2 SVGAGI. CDR3 protein: CASSYAMEGTGEVFF. DNA of the CDR3: TGTGCCAGCAGTTACGCAATGGAGGGCACCGGGGAGGTGTTTTTT.

A remark on this clonotype: The conserved phenylalanine or tryptophan is not found at the CDR3 terminus, so this likely reflects a read error. The chain carries TRBV6-5 and TRBJ2-5; D remains unclear. Trimming took 6 bases from V and 3 from J, leaving 14 bases between them. CDR3 size: 14 residues. Germline loops: CDR1 MNHEY, CDR2 SVGAGI. Here the CDR3 reads CASSYRSSKETQYL. The CDR3 DNA follows: TGTGCCAGCAGCTACCGTAGTTCGAAAGAGACCCAGTACCTC.

Turning to this clonotype: The junction shows a germline mismatch at one end, possibly a read error. The chain is built from TRBV6-1 and TRBJ2-7; D is uncertain. Germline V gene sequence: CDR1 MNHNS, CDR2 SASEGT. There are 12 residues in the CDR3. Here the CDR3 DNA reads TGCGCCAGCAATGAAATGTCGGTCGAGCAGTACTTC. This sequence encodes CASNEMSVEQYF.

In this sample, this clonotype is medium-sized. The chain recombines TRBV29-1 with TRBJ1-1; possible D gene TRBD1, 6 bases. The V and J ends lost 6 bases and 3 bases respectively, with 14 bases between them. Germline V gene sequence: CDR1 SQVTM, CDR2 ANQGSEA. The CDR3 extends over 13 amino acids. In DNA, the CDR3 is TGCAGCGTGACACAGGGTGGAGACACTGAAGCTTTCTTT. It translates to CSVTQGGDTEAFF.

The sample holds one count of this clonotype. The chain links TRBV29-1 to TRBJ2-7, with TRBD2 as a possible D gene (6 bases). The V end was cut by 8 bases, the J end by 2 bases, with 13 bases between. The length of the CDR3 is 12 residues. CDR1 is SQVTM, CDR2 ANQGSEA, per germline. CDR3 sequence reads: CSIGWGAYEQYF. In DNA form, the CDR3 reads TGCAGCATTGGATGGGGGGCCTACGAGCAGTACTTC.

On this clonotype: Mismatch with germline at one junction end may stem from a read error. The V call is TRBV11-2, the J call TRBJ2-3; D gene uncertain. Germline values: CDR1 SGHAT, CDR2 FQNNGV. The CDR3 consists of 14 residues. The CDR3 sequence is CASSPDSPSDTPYF. CDR3 in DNA: TGTGCCAGCAGCCCGGATTCCCCGTCAGATACGCCGTATTTT.

As concerns this clonotype: An end of the junction does not agree with germline; a read error may underlie this. The J gene is TRBJ2-3, the V gene TRBV12-3 or TRBV12-4; D is ambiguous. This CDR3 has 13 residues. The DNA for the CDR3 is TGTGTCAGCAATTTAGTAGCAGCAGATACGCAGTATTTT. Its translation: CVSNLVAADTQYF.

As regards this clonotype: At one end, the junction sequence differs from germline, possibly due to a read error. V and J are TRBV2 and TRBJ2-5, with D unresolved. Germline CDR1 and CDR2: SNHLY and FYNNEI. This CDR3 is 11 amino acids long. The CDR3 nucleotides are TGTACCAGCGCCCCTGGGGAGACCCAGTACTTC. Its translation: CTSAPGETQYF.

The rearrangement uses TRBV11-2 and TRBJ2-7; no clear D. V gave up 9 bases and J gave up 1 base, with 19 bases separating them. The length of the CDR3 is 15 residues. Germline V CDR1 and CDR2: SGHAT, FQNNGV. The CDR3: CASILSVVISYEQYF. The CDR3 DNA reads TGTGCCAGTATCCTATCAGTGGTAATATCCTACGAGCAGTACTTC.

This clonotype was recorded at least ten times. The chain recombines TRBV12-3 or TRBV12-4 with TRBJ2-3, with 9 nucleotides matching TRBD1. J was trimmed by 3 bases and V by 5 bases; bases with no gene match: 9. The CDR3 runs to 16 residues. The CDR3: CASSPNTGGWTDTQYF. CDR3 bases: TGTGCCAGCAGTCCCAATACAGGGGGCTGGACAGATACGCAGTATTTT.

In DNA form, the CDR3 reads TGTGTCAACAGCTTAGTCGGACGGGGCATCGGGGAGCTGTTTTTT. It translates to CVNSLVGRGIGELFF. This chain links TRBV11-2 with TRBJ2-2, with D perhaps assigned TRBD1 or TRBD2 (5 bases each). CDR1 and CDR2 from the germline V gene are SGHAT and FQNNGV. CDR3 length: 15 amino acids.

As for this clonotype: One end of the junction is discordant with germline, which a read error may explain. The chain links TRBV4-1 to TRBJ2-2; 10 bases fit TRBD2. CDR3 size: 15 residues. CDR1 and CDR2 (germline): MGHRA, YSYEKL. This CDR3 reads CASNLAGDVTGELFF. Here the CDR3 DNA reads TGTGCCAGCAATCTAGCGGGAGATGTCACCGGGGAGCTGTTCTTT.

In regard to this clonotype: It is likely a read error, because the conserved phenylalanine at the end of the CDR3 is missing. V is TRBV7-9 and J is TRBJ2-5; D remains unclear. Germline loops: CDR1 SEHNR, CDR2 FQNEAQ (reference sequence). There are 14 residues in the CDR3. In DNA form, the CDR3 reads TGTGCCAACAGCTTAGCAACTGAGTATGAGACCCAGTACTCC. Amino acid sequence: CANSLATEYETQYS.

The chain couples TRBV11-2 to TRBJ2-3; TRBD2 agrees at 12 bases. Germline lookup yields CDR1 SGHAT and CDR2 FQNNGV. The CDR3 runs to 15 residues. V dropped 5 bases and J dropped 5; count of bases not matched to a gene: 5. This chain's CDR3 is CASSASGRVIDTQYF. The CDR3 DNA reads TGTGCCAGCAGCGCTAGCGGGAGGGTCATAGATACGCAGTATTTT.

Worth noting for this clonotype: This CDR3 fails to terminate in the conserved phenylalanine or tryptophan, so it likely reflects a read error. V usage is TRBV10-3 and J usage is TRBJ2-2; 7 bases match TRBD2. V lost 6 bases, J lost 6 bases, and 19 bases stayed unmatched. The CDR3 runs 18 residues. CDR1 is ENHRY and CDR2 is SYGVKD in the germline V gene. The CDR3 region has the DNA TGTGCCATCAGCCCTGCCGGGACTAATGGGAAGGTTTCCGGGGAGCTGTTTTTA. Translated, it gives CAISPAGTNGKVSGELFL.

In this sample, this clonotype turned up many times. The chain uses TRBV6-5 and TRBJ2-5; the match to TRBD1 covers 7 bases. The CDR3 sequence is 17 residues long. CDR1 and CDR2 (germline): MNHEY, SVGAGI. The V gene end was trimmed by 1 base and the J gene end by 0 bases; junction bases not matched to a gene: 8. CDR3 bases: TGTGCCAGCAGTTACTGGGCGGCAGGGGGTTACCAAGAGACCCAGTACTTC. This translates into CASSYWAAGGYQETQYF.

This clonotype was picked up a small number of times. The genes are TRBV20-1 and TRBJ2-1; possible D gene TRBD1, 5 bases. The CDR3 spans 14 residues. V lost 0 bases, J lost 7 bases, and 13 bases lay in between. Germline-derived CDR1 and CDR2 are DFQATT and SNEGSKA (reference sequence). This chain's CDR3 is CSARDPRVGNEQFF. For the CDR3, the DNA is TGCAGTGCTAGAGATCCCAGGGTTGGGAATGAGCAGTTCTTC.

This clonotype was seen just once. The chain links TRBV10-3 to TRBJ1-1; D gene ambiguous. V was shortened by 4 bases and J by 6 bases, with 15 bases between the two germline ends. From germline, CDR1 is ENHRY and CDR2 SYGVKD. The CDR3 runs to 14 residues. As DNA, the CDR3 is TGTGCCATCAGTGCTCAAAGGGCCGGAGCTGAAGCTTTCTTT. Translation gives CAISAQRAGAEAFF.

Notes on this clonotype: Since no conserved phenylalanine or tryptophan closes the CDR3, a read error is the likely cause. The gene calls are TRBV11-2 and TRBJ1-1; the match to TRBD1 covers 8 bases. The CDR3 covers 19 residues. Germline V gene sequence: CDR1 SGHAT, CDR2 FQNNGV. In nucleotides, the CDR3 is TGTGCCAGCAGTTTAGTTAGACCGGGACAGGAATTCAGGAACACTGAAGCTTTCTCT. It is translated as CASSLVRPGQEFRNTEAFS.

In the case of this clonotype: The missing conserved phenylalanine or tryptophan at the end of this CDR3 makes a read error likely. The rearrangement uses TRBV6-6 and TRBJ2-7; weak D call: TRBD1 (6 bases). CDR1 and CDR2 from the germline V gene are MNHNY and SVGAGI (reference sequence). The CDR3 runs to 15 residues. V was shortened by 6 bases and J by 1 base, with 16 bases between the two germline ends. The CDR3 nucleotides read TGTGCCAGCAGGGATCACGGGACAAGGTCCTACGAGCAGTACTTA. It yields the protein CASRDHGTRSYEQYL.

About this clonotype: Since a much larger clone is just one base distant, this may be a read error. V is TRBV7-9 and J is TRBJ2-7; D is tentatively TRBD1 or TRBD2 (5 bases each). V was trimmed by 2 bases and J by 6 bases, leaving 23 bases between them. The CDR3 has 17 amino acids. The germline V gene encodes CDR1 SEHNR and CDR2 FQNEAQ (reference sequence). The DNA of the CDR3 is TGTGCCAGCAGCTTATCTCCCGGGGCCTCCGATTCATCCGAGCAGTACTTC. Its protein product is CASSLSPGASDSSEQYF.

Concerning this clonotype: A junction end diverges from the germline sequence, so it may reflect a read error. V gene TRBV12-3 or TRBV12-4 combines with J gene TRBJ2-1; D is undetermined. The CDR3 is 13 residues long. CDR3 sequence reads: CTSRPQGYNEQSF. The CDR3 DNA follows: TGTACCAGCAGACCCCAAGGGTACAATGAGCAGTCCTTC.

Turning to this clonotype: The junction and the germline gene differ at one end; a read error may be behind it. The gene calls are TRBV4-1 and TRBJ2-1; 7 nucleotides align to TRBD1. Germline V gene data show CDR1 as MGHRA and CDR2 as YSYEKL. The CDR3 covers 16 residues. CDR3 nucleotides: TGCGCCAGCATCCAAGTATGGGACAGACAGTCAGATGAGCAGTTCTTC. Protein sequence: CASIQVWDRQSDEQFF.

This clonotype was detected many times. The chain is built from TRBV21-1 and TRBJ2-7. TRBV21-1 constitutes a pseudogene. This CDR3 is built from 13 residues. The CDR3 loop reads CASKTGRPYEQYF. In DNA form, the CDR3 reads TGTGCCAGCAAAACGGGGAGACCCTACGAGCAGTACTTC.

V and J are TRBV4-1 and TRBJ1-2, with D tentatively TRBD1 (6 bases). Germline V gene lookup returns CDR1 MGHRA and CDR2 YSYEKL. Trimming stripped 7 bases from V and 3 bases from J, with 18 bases between. The CDR3 is made up of 15 amino acids. The chain's CDR3 is CASTHRQVADYGYTF. In DNA, the CDR3 is TGCGCCAGCACCCATCGACAGGTTGCGGACTATGGCTACACCTTC.

This clonotype has more than one count but fewer than ten. With a much larger clone just one base away, this may be a read error. The V call is TRBV10-3, the J call TRBJ2-7, with 12 bases lining up with TRBD2. Germline CDR1 and CDR2: ENHRY and SYGVKD. V gave up 6 bases and J gave up 5 bases; unmatched junction bases: 11. This CDR3 spans 16 amino acids. This CDR3 is CAIRGLAGGEGDEQYF. In DNA form, the CDR3 reads TGTGCCATCAGGGGTCTAGCGGGAGGGGAGGGTGACGAGCAGTACTTC.

The chain uses TRBV12-3 or TRBV12-4 and TRBJ2-7; D may match TRBD1 or TRBD2 (6 bases each). The CDR3 consists of 15 residues. Trimming shortened V by 6 bases and J by 4 bases, and 19 bases separated the two germline ends. The CDR3 sequence is CASRPEGGGNYEQYF. The CDR3 bases are TGTGCCAGCAGGCCAGAAGGAGGGGGGAATTACGAGCAGTACTTC.

In this sample, this clonotype turned up once. The junction and the germline gene differ at one end; a read error may be behind it. In DNA, the CDR3 is TGTGCCGCCGGAGGAACATATACGCAATATTTT. It codes for CAAGGTYTQYF. The chain links TRBV12-3 or TRBV12-4 to TRBJ2-3, with a tentative D call TRBD2 (5 bases). The CDR3 spans 11 residues.

This clonotype was seen many times. The rearrangement uses TRBV11-2 and TRBJ1-6; D gene unclear. Germline loops: CDR1 SGHAT, CDR2 FQNNGV. The CDR3 has 13 residues. V lost 1 base, J lost 7 bases, and 5 bases lay in between. The CDR3, as DNA: TGTGCCAGCAGCTTAGTAAAGAATTCACCCCTCCACTTT. This gives the protein CASSLVKNSPLHF.

This clonotype was seen a few times. This chain links TRBV20-1 with TRBJ2-7, with 9 bases matching TRBD2. CDR1 is DFQATT, CDR2 SNEGSKA, per germline (reference sequence). The ends lost 3 bases at V and 5 bases at J; junction bases unmatched: 8. The CDR3 loop spans 14 amino acids. Here the CDR3 reads CSASLAGGLNEQYF. CDR3 nucleotide sequence: TGCAGTGCTAGTCTGGCGGGAGGGCTCAACGAGCAGTACTTC.

With regard to this clonotype: The junction differs from germline at one of its ends, possibly a read error. The chain recombines TRBV10-3 with TRBJ2-7, with 7 positions matching TRBD2. Germline V gives CDR1 ENHRY, CDR2 SYGVKD. The CDR3 totals 14 residues. Here the CDR3 DNA reads TGTACCATCAGTTCTAGGGCACGGGGGGACGAGCAGTACTTC. It encodes CTISSRARGDEQYF.